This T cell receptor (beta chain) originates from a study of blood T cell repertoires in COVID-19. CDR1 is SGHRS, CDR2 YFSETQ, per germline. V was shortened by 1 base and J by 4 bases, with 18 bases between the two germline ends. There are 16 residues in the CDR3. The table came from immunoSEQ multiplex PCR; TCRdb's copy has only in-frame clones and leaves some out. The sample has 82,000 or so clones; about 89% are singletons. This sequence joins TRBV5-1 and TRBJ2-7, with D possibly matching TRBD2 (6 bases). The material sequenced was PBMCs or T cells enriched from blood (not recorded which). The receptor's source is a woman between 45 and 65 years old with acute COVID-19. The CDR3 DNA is TGCGCCAGCAGCTTGAGTTTGGGGGGTCGGGGGTACGAGCAGTACTTC. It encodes CASSLSLGGRGYEQYF. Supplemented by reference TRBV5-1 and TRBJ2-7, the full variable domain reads KAGVTQTPRYLIKTRGQQVTLSCSPISGHRSVSWYQQTPGQGLQFLFEYFSETQRNKGNFPGRFSGRQFSNSRSEMNVSTLELGDSALYLCASSLSLGGRGYEQYFGPGTRLTVT.